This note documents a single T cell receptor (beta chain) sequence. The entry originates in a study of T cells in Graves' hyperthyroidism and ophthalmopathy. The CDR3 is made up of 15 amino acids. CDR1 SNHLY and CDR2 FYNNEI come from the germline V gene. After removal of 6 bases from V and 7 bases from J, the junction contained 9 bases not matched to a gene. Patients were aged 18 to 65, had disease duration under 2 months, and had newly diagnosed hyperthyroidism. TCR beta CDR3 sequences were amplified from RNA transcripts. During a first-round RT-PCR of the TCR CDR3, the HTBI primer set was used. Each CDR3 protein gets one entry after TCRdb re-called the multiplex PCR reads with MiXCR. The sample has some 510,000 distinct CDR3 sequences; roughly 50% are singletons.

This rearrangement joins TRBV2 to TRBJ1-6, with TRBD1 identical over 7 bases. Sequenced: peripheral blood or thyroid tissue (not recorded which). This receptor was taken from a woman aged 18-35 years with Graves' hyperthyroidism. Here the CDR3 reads CASRALGQMNSPLHF. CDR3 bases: TGTGCCAGCAGAGCCCTGGGACAGATGAATTCACCCCTCCACTTT.